The 11 T cell receptor beta chains presented below share a single source sample, sequenced in a study of blood T cell repertoires in COVID-19. Assay: immunoSEQ multiplex PCR; the TCRdb copy retains only in-frame clones and omits some. The sample includes over 150,000 clones, roughly 84% of them seen just once. The source material was peripheral blood. These receptors all stem from a man between 18 and 35 years old with active or convalescent COVID-19.

In this sample, this clone turned up a few times. The CDR3 sequence is CASSEAFQNRNTIYF. Written as DNA, the CDR3 is TGTGCCAGCAGTGAAGCGTTCCAGAATAGAAACACCATATATTTT. This chain uses TRBV6-1 with TRBJ1-3; D unclear. This CDR3 comprises 15 residues. V lost 0 bases and J lost 5, with 11 bases in between. Germline assignment: CDR1 MNHNS and CDR2 SASEGT.

The V call is TRBV4-1, the J call TRBJ1-5; tentatively, D is TRBD1 (5 bases). This CDR3 is built from 14 residues. V was clipped by 4 bases and J by 3 bases, with 10 bases between them. Germline loops: CDR1 MGHRA, CDR2 YSYEKL. This chain's CDR3 is CASSLTDSNQPQHF. The CDR3 DNA reads TGCGCCAGCAGCCTGACAGACTCCAATCAGCCCCAGCATTTT.

This sequence joins TRBV7-3 and TRBJ2-5; D possibly corresponds to TRBD2 (5 bases). The CDR3 runs 13 residues. Looked up from germline, CDR1 is SGHTA and CDR2 is FQGTGA. The V end lost 5 bases, the J end lost 7 bases, and 14 bases lay between the germline ends. The CDR3 bases are TGTGCCAGCAGCCCCACTAGTTATGGGACCCAGTACTTC. Residues: CASSPTSYGTQYF.

This sequence joins TRBV29-1 and TRBJ1-1; tentatively, D is TRBD1 (5 bases). Trimming pared 7 bases from V and 4 bases from J, leaving 19 bases between. The CDR3 extends over 14 amino acids. Per germline, CDR1 SQVTM and CDR2 ANQGSEA. The CDR3 nucleotides read TGCAGCGGTCTTGGGAGGGGTTTGGGCACTGAAGCTTTCTTT. The encoded protein is CSGLGRGLGTEAFF.

This clone was recorded only once. The chain employs TRBV4-2 and TRBJ1-5; D may be TRBD1 (5 bases). Deletions cut 0 bases from V and 2 bases from J, with 23 bases between. Germline CDR1 and CDR2: LGHNA and YNFKEQ. This CDR3 is 20 amino acids long. CDR3 sequence (DNA): TGTGCCAGCAGCCAAGAGGGACGTGGAAGATGGGGGACTGGCAATCAGCCCCAGCATTTT. Protein product: CASSQEGRGRWGTGNQPQHF.

V is TRBV19 and J is TRBJ2-7, with 10 bases matching TRBD2. V lost 4 bases and J lost 6; bases outside the gene matches: 3. Germline V CDR1 and CDR2: LNHDA, SQIVND (reference sequence). This CDR3 has 13 residues. DNA for the CDR3: TGTGCCAGTAGTAACCGACTAGCGGGCGAGCAGTACTTC. Translation: CASSNRLAGEQYF.

In this sample, this clone is medium-sized (0.01 to 0.1%). V usage is TRBV5-4 and J usage is TRBJ2-1; 7 bases fit TRBD2. Germline-derived CDR1 and CDR2 are SGHNT and YYREEE (reference sequence). CDR3 size: 15 residues. The V gene end was trimmed by 0 bases and the J gene end by 2 bases; junction bases not matched to a gene: 2. The CDR3 spells CASSLGAGPYNEQFF. The CDR3, as DNA: TGTGCCAGCAGCTTGGGAGCGGGGCCCTACAATGAGCAGTTCTTC.

V usage is TRBV7-2 and J usage is TRBJ2-3; maybe TRBD2 (5 bases). Trimming removed 2 bases at V and 6 bases at J, with 12 bases between. This CDR3 comprises 14 residues. The V gene's germline CDR1 is SGHTA and CDR2 FQGNSA. The CDR3 loop is CASSLSRRDDTQYF. The CDR3 coding sequence is TGTGCCAGCAGCTTAAGCCGCCGGGATGATACGCAGTATTTT.

This clone occurred once. CDR3 residues: CASSPPVGLAGGKETQYF. In DNA, the CDR3 is TGTGCCAGCAGCCCCCCCGTCGGACTAGCGGGGGGCAAAGAGACCCAGTACTTC. This sequence joins TRBV11-2 and TRBJ2-5, with 14 positions matching TRBD2. Germline loops: CDR1 SGHAT, CDR2 FQNNGV. Unmatched junction bases numbered 11, after V lost 5 bases and J lost 3 bases. The CDR3 runs to 18 residues.

The genes are TRBV11-2 and TRBJ2-2; 7 nucleotides match TRBD1. This CDR3 contains 15 residues. CDR1 and CDR2 (germline): SGHAT, FQNNGV. The V segment lost 4 bases and the J segment 4 bases; nucleotides outside the gene matches: 6. Here the CDR3 reads CASSSTGSTTGELFF. CDR3 nucleotide sequence: TGTGCCAGCAGCTCGACAGGGTCGACCACCGGGGAGCTGTTTTTT.

CDR3 sequence (DNA): TGTGCCAGCAGCACCAGGCAAGCTACCCCCTCATATTTT. It translates to CASSTRQATPSYF. The genes are TRBV7-8 and TRBJ2-3; D remains unclear. Germline assignment: CDR1 SGHVS and CDR2 FQNEAQ. This CDR3 contains 13 residues. V lost 5 bases and J lost 15, with 21 bases in between.